These T cell receptor beta chains were read from a single sample in a study of early stage breast cancer tumors. The method was immunoSEQ multiplex PCR; TCRdb's version includes in-frame clones alone and lacks a portion of them. The sample includes tens of thousands of clones, 85% to 95% of them seen just once. Sequenced: blood. The origin of the receptors is a person aged 70 to 80 with breast cancer. Each CDR3 is given with its conserved first and last residue. The D gene is left open where the match is weak. Only part of the rows carry a size: once, few, many, or a class if the clone is expanded.

>TRBV19|NA|NA|13|TRBJ1-6
CASKQGLGSPLHF
TGTGCCAGTAAACAGGGCCTTGGGTCACCCCTCCACTTT
>TRBV15|NA|TRBD1|15|TRBJ2-1
CATSSLGQASGEQFF
TGTGCCACCAGCAGCCTCGGACAGGCGAGCGGTGAGCAGTTCTTC
>TRBV5-1|NA|NA|15|TRBJ1-5
CASSSGSEGSQPQHF
TGCGCCAGCAGTTCCGGGAGCGAAGGGAGTCAGCCCCAGCATTTT
>TRBV19|once|NA|16|TRBJ1-4
CASSVYVGATNEKLFF
TGTGCCAGTAGTGTTTACGTCGGGGCAACTAATGAAAAACTGTTTTTT
>TRBV19|NA|NA|15|TRBJ1-3
CASQLSRGAGNTIYF
TGTGCCAGTCAACTCTCTCGGGGGGCTGGAAACACCATATATTTT
>TRBV28|NA|TRBD1|16|TRBJ1-1
CASSLLGTGENTEAFF
TGTGCCAGCAGTTTATTAGGCACAGGGGAGAACACTGAAGCTTTCTTT
>TRBV5-1|NA|TRBD2|15|TRBJ2-2
CASSLVTSASGELFF
TGCGCCAGCAGCTTGGTGACTAGCGCTAGCGGGGAGCTGTTTTTT
>TRBV28|NA|TRBD1|15|TRBJ1-4
CASRSPGTGDEKLFF
TGTGCCAGCAGAAGCCCCGGGACAGGGGACGAAAAACTGTTTTTT
>TRBV2|NA|TRBD1|14|TRBJ1-2
CASSYTGGGYGYTF
TGTGCCAGCAGTTATACAGGGGGCGGGTATGGCTACACCTTC
>TRBV18|NA|TRBD1|14|TRBJ2-7
CASSPQGALEEQYF
TGTGCCAGCTCACCACAGGGGGCTTTAGAAGAGCAGTACTTC
>TRBV2|NA|NA|15|TRBJ2-5
CASSEPVRGQETQYF
TGTGCCAGCAGTGAACCCGTGCGGGGACAAGAGACCCAGTACTTC
>TRBV30|NA|NA|16|TRBJ1-5
CAWSHAPGGSNQPQHF
TGTGCCTGGAGTCACGCCCCCGGGGGTAGCAATCAGCCCCAGCATTTT
>TRBV5-5|NA|NA|16|TRBJ2-5
CASSIGTTNPQETQYF
TGTGCCAGCAGCATCGGGACAACAAACCCCCAAGAGACCCAGTACTTC
>TRBV4-1|NA|TRBD1|18|TRBJ2-2
CASSQEPGTGKKTGELFF
TGCGCCAGCAGCCAAGAACCCGGGACAGGGAAAAAGACCGGGGAGCTGTTTTTT
>TRBV6-5|NA|NA|14|TRBJ1-4
CASSRVRTNEKLFF
TGTGCCAGCAGTCGAGTAAGAACTAATGAAAAACTGTTTTTT
>TRBV6-6|NA|TRBD2|16|TRBJ2-7
CASSNRLAGESYEQYF
TGTGCCAGCAGTAACCGACTAGCGGGGGAATCCTACGAGCAGTACTTC
>TRBV11-2|once|TRBD2|16|TRBJ2-7
CASSEVGAGSSYEQYF
TGTGCCAGCAGCGAGGTGGGAGCGGGGAGCTCCTACGAGCAGTACTTC
>TRBV30|NA|TRBD1|17|TRBJ1-3
CAWSLPGQSNSGNTIYF
TGTGCCTGGAGTTTGCCGGGACAGTCAAACTCTGGAAACACCATATATTTT
>TRBV7-2|once|NA|15|TRBJ1-5
CASSLTIPGSQPQHF
TGTGCCAGCAGCTTGACCATCCCGGGGAGTCAGCCCCAGCATTTT
>TRBV30|NA|TRBD2|14|TRBJ2-2
CASRLAGGSGELFF
TGTGCCTCGAGACTAGCGGGAGGCTCTGGGGAGCTGTTTTTT
>TRBV30|NA|TRBD1|17|TRBJ2-6
CAWSPTTGYSGANVLTF
TGTGCCTGGAGCCCTACGACAGGGTACTCTGGGGCCAACGTCCTGACTTTC
>TRBV4-1|NA|TRBD2|17|TRBJ2-1
CASSSERGTSGVGEQFF
TGCGCCAGCAGCTCGGAAAGGGGGACTAGCGGAGTCGGAGAGCAGTTCTTC
>TRBV13|NA|TRBD2|16|TRBJ2-5
CASSLHLAGGPETQYF
TGTGCCAGCAGCTTACACCTAGCGGGGGGGCCGGAGACCCAGTACTTC
>TRBV6-5|once|TRBD2|16|TRBJ2-3
CASSLAGGTSTDTQYF
TGTGCCAGCAGTTTAGCGGGGGGGACTAGCACAGATACGCAGTATTTT
>TRBV7-9|NA|NA|14|TRBJ2-3
CASSLATKQNTQYF
TGTGCCAGCAGCTTAGCTACTAAGCAGAATACGCAGTATTTT
>TRBV19|once|NA|14|TRBJ1-5
CASSISDSNQPQHF
TGTGCCAGTAGTATATCAGATAGCAATCAGCCCCAGCATTTT
>TRBV16|NA|NA|14|TRBJ1-5
CASSQSRLNQPQHF
TGTGCCAGCAGCCAATCGCGCCTCAATCAGCCCCAGCATTTT
>TRBV28|NA|NA|14|TRBJ2-1
CASSLPGDYNEQFF
TGTGCCAGCAGCCTACCGGGAGACTACAATGAGCAGTTCTTC
>TRBV20-1|NA|NA|11|TRBJ2-7
CSAGTPNEQYF
TGCAGTGCAGGGACTCCTAACGAGCAGTACTTC
>TRBV27|NA|NA|13|TRBJ2-1
CASTRSSYNEQFF
TGTGCCTCTACACGGAGCTCCTACAATGAGCAGTTCTTC
>TRBV10-3|NA|TRBD1|15|TRBJ1-2
CAISESTGGTGGYTF
TGTGCCATCAGTGAGTCTACAGGGGGCACCGGAGGCTACACCTTC
>TRBV27|NA|TRBD1|18|TRBJ1-2
CASSSRQGYAGANYGYTF
TGTGCCAGCAGTTCCCGACAGGGCTATGCCGGAGCTAACTATGGCTACACCTTC
>TRBV7-9|NA|NA|11|TRBJ1-2
CASSLYLGYTF
TGTGCCAGCAGCCTCTACCTGGGCTACACCTTC
>TRBV9|once|NA|16|TRBJ1-4
CASSLDRDGDSWGLFF
TGTGCCAGCAGTCTAGACCGGGACGGGGACTCATGGGGACTGTTTTTT
>TRBV6-5|once|NA|15|TRBJ1-2
CASSRTLQGLNGYTF
TGTGCCAGCAGTCGCACCTTACAGGGCTTGAATGGCTACACCTTC